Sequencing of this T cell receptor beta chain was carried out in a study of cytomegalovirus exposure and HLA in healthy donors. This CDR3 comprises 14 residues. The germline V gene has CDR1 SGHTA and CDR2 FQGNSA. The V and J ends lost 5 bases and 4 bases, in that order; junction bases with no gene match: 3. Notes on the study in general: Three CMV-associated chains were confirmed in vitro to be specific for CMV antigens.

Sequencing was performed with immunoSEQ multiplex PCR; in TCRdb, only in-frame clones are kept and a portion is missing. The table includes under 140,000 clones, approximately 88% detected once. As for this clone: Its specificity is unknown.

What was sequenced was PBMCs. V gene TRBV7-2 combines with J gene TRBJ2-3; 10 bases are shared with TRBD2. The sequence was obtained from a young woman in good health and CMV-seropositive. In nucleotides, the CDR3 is TGTGCCAGCAGCGCTGGACTAGCGGCAGATACGCAGTATTTT. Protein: CASSAGLAADTQYF.